A single sample gave rise to the 15 T cell receptor beta chains below, sequenced in a study of cytomegalovirus exposure and HLA in healthy donors. Profiling relied on immunoSEQ multiplex PCR, and the TCRdb table lists in-frame clones only, not all of them. The sample yields 150,000 to 200,000 clones, approximately 84% seen once. The material sequenced was PBMCs. These receptor sequences come from a man aged 18 to 30 in good health and CMV-seropositive.

This clone was observed once. Other DNA sequences in the same sample also yield this CDR3. The chain combines TRBV25-1 with TRBJ2-3, with unresolved D. Trimming removed 3 bases at V and 3 bases at J, with 7 bases between. Germline V gives CDR1 MGHDK, CDR2 SYGVNS. This CDR3 has 13 amino acids. In DNA form, the CDR3 reads TGTGCCAGCAGTGACCCCCCTACAGATACGCAGTATTTT. This translates into CASSDPPTDTQYF.

The chain joins TRBV6-1 to TRBJ1-1; TRBD1 matches at 9 bases. Germline V gene data show CDR1 as MNHNS and CDR2 as SASEGT. The junction had 9 bases not matched to a gene; V was cut back by 7 bases and J by 6 bases. The CDR3 sequence is 14 residues long. CDR3 loop: CASTLNRGRAEAFF. In DNA, the CDR3 is TGTGCCAGCACCCTAAACAGGGGGCGTGCTGAAGCTTTCTTT.

The chain recombines TRBV28 with TRBJ1-2; 7 nucleotides match TRBD1. V shed 5 bases, J shed 2 bases, and the junction held 11 bases outside the gene matches. This CDR3 is built from 16 residues. Germline CDR1 and CDR2: MDHEN and SYDVKM. The DNA for the CDR3 is TGTGCCAGCAGTCCCGGGGCGAGGGGGCCGAACTATGGCTACACCTTC. Translation gives CASSPGARGPNYGYTF.

CDR3 region: CASRRQFPSYEQYF. CDR3 coding DNA: TGTGCCAGCAGGAGACAGTTCCCTTCCTACGAGCAGTACTTC. V gene TRBV6-1 combines with J gene TRBJ2-7; a possible D gene is TRBD1 (5 bases). The CDR3 loop spans 14 amino acids. V dropped 6 bases and J dropped 1 base, with 13 bases sitting between them. Germline V gene lookup returns CDR1 MNHNS and CDR2 SASEGT.

The chain has TRBV19 and TRBJ2-7, with a tentative D call TRBD2 (6 bases). The CDR3 is made up of 16 amino acids. V was clipped by 6 bases and J by 3 bases, with 21 bases between them. Germline assignment: CDR1 LNHDA and CDR2 SQIVND (reference sequence). The CDR3 loop reads CASSLTGDLRFYEQYF. The CDR3 DNA reads TGTGCCAGTAGCCTGACTGGGGACTTAAGATTCTACGAGCAGTACTTC.

The genes are TRBV10-3 and TRBJ1-2, with 7 positions matching TRBD1. The CDR3 runs to 13 residues. The germline gives CDR1 ENHRY, CDR2 SYGVKD. The V gene end was trimmed by 11 bases and the J gene end by 5 bases; junction bases not matched to a gene: 11. The CDR3 loop reads CAARDRAVYGYTF. The CDR3 DNA reads as TGTGCCGCAAGAGACAGGGCCGTTTATGGCTACACCTTC.

The genes are TRBV14 and TRBJ2-5; 7 nucleotides match TRBD2. The germline gives CDR1 SGHDN, CDR2 FVKESK. The ends lost 0 bases at V and 2 bases at J; junction bases unmatched: 6. CDR3 size: 16 residues. CDR3: CASSQEGRDYQETQYF. The DNA of the CDR3 is TGTGCCAGCAGCCAAGAGGGACGGGACTATCAAGAGACCCAGTACTTC.

In this sample, this clone turned up a few times. The chain joins TRBV30 to TRBJ2-3; perhaps TRBD1 as D (6 bases). Germline CDR1 and CDR2: GTSNPN and SVGIG (reference sequence). Trimming stripped 2 bases from V and 0 bases from J, with 12 bases between. The CDR3 length is 15 residues. The CDR3 DNA sequence: TGTGCCTGGAGTACCGGACAGCCTAGCACAGATACGCAGTATTTT. Amino acids: CAWSTGQPSTDTQYF.

The rearrangement joins TRBV10-3 to TRBJ2-7, with a weak D call TRBD2 (7 bases). This CDR3 contains 14 residues. Germline CDR1 ENHRY, CDR2 SYGVKD. V was cut by 3 bases and J by 7 bases, with 16 bases left in between. The CDR3 region has the DNA TGTGCCATCAGTGATAGGGGGGAGGGAGGGGAGCAGTACTTC. It is translated as CAISDRGEGGEQYF.

The chain uses TRBV5-6 and TRBJ2-5; TRBD1 agrees at 9 bases. This CDR3 has 17 amino acids. The trim removed 1 base at V and 5 bases at J, leaving 12 bases unmatched. Per the germline V gene, CDR1 is SGHDT and CDR2 is YYEEEE. This chain's CDR3 is CASSLRADRGGVETQYF. CDR3 DNA sequence: TGTGCCAGCAGCTTGCGGGCTGACAGGGGGGGGGTGGAGACCCAGTACTTC.

The chain links TRBV29-1 to TRBJ2-5, with D unresolved. Between the trimmed V and J ends, which lost 4 bases and 0 bases, there was a span of 9 bases. CDR1 SQVTM and CDR2 ANQGSEA come from the germline V gene. The CDR3 consists of 13 residues. This chain's CDR3 is CSVALRYQETQYF. CDR3 nucleotide sequence: TGCAGCGTTGCGCTGCGGTACCAAGAGACCCAGTACTTC.

The chain uses TRBV11-2 and TRBJ2-3; a possible D gene is TRBD2 (5 bases). Per the germline V gene, CDR1 is SGHAT and CDR2 is FQNNGV. V gave up 1 base and J gave up 6 bases, with 14 bases separating them. This CDR3 comprises 15 residues. The DNA for the CDR3 is TGTGCCAGCAGCTTAGGGAACGGGATACAGGATACGCAGTATTTT. It yields the protein CASSLGNGIQDTQYF.

The gene calls are TRBV6-5 and TRBJ2-1; 14 bases agree with TRBD2. Germline V gene sequence: CDR1 MNHEY, CDR2 SVGAGI. After removal of 4 bases from V and 6 bases from J, the junction contained 2 bases not matched to a gene. This CDR3 has 15 residues. For the CDR3, the DNA is TGTGCCAGCAGTTTGACTAGCGGGAGGGCCAATGAGCAGTTCTTC. It specifies CASSLTSGRANEQFF.

The chain couples TRBV6-5 to TRBJ2-7, with a tentative D call TRBD2 (6 bases). Per the germline V gene, CDR1 is MNHEY and CDR2 is SVGAGI. V dropped 4 bases and J dropped 7 bases, with 17 bases sitting between them. The CDR3 is made up of 14 amino acids. The CDR3 DNA is TGTGCCAGCAGTTCTGACTCTGGAGGGAGGGAGCAGTACTTC. Residues: CASSSDSGGREQYF.

This rearrangement joins TRBV27 to TRBJ2-2; possible D gene TRBD1, 6 bases. The CDR3 has 17 residues. Germline assignment: CDR1 MNHEY and CDR2 SMNVEV (reference sequence). The V end lost 2 bases, the J end lost 4 bases, and 17 bases lay between the germline ends. The DNA for the CDR3 is TGTGCCAGCAGTTTACCTCGGACAGCTGAGGGCACCGGGGAGCTGTTTTTT. This codes for CASSLPRTAEGTGELFF.